Each of the 23 T cell receptor beta chains below was sequenced from the same sample in a study of shared T cell receptors in the human thymus. Repertoires were generated with immunoSEQ multiplex PCR, while TCRdb's copy carries only in-frame clones and drops some. The table has 500,000 to 850,000 clones, around 87% seen once; the top ten hold roughly 0.0094%. These data were also reused for a study on human thymus T cells.

Sequencing was performed on thymocytes. Receptors originate from a boy less than two years old with a congenital heart defect.

The rearrangement links TRBV6-1 to TRBJ2-7; 7 positions match TRBD2. The germline gives CDR1 MNHNS, CDR2 SASEGT. This CDR3 contains 15 residues. Trimming at V came to 2 bases and at J to 5 bases, leaving 9 bases not matched to a gene. This CDR3 reads CASSEPTLRGDEQYF. In DNA form, the CDR3 reads TGTGCCAGCAGTGAACCAACCCTCCGGGGGGACGAGCAGTACTTC.

The chain has TRBV27 and TRBJ2-7; D is possibly TRBD2 (7 bases). The CDR3 is 14 amino acids. Between the trimmed V and J ends, which lost 8 bases and 1 base, there was a span of 15 bases. Germline values: CDR1 MNHEY, CDR2 SMNVEV (reference sequence). The CDR3 DNA is TGTGCCAGCCGCCGGGCGGGGGCATCCTACGAGCAGTACTTC. Its protein is CASRRAGASYEQYF.

The chain combines TRBV4-3 with TRBJ1-2; 7 bases are shared with TRBD1. This CDR3 is built from 15 residues. The germline CDR1 and CDR2 sequences are LGHNA and YSLEER. V was clipped by 1 base and J by 7 bases; unmatched bases: 9. The DNA for the CDR3 is TGCGCCAGCAGCCAAGCCCTAGGGGGCGGCTTTGGCTACACCTTC. Translating it yields CASSQALGGGFGYTF.

This sequence joins TRBV27 and TRBJ2-5; the match to TRBD1 covers 7 bases. Germline trimming cut 4 bases from V and 5 bases from J; bases unmatched to any gene: 16. This CDR3 has 17 amino acids. CDR1 MNHEY and CDR2 SMNVEV come from the germline V gene (reference sequence). Here the CDR3 reads CASSSSMRQGIGETQYF. The CDR3 region has the DNA TGTGCCAGCAGTTCCTCTATGCGACAGGGAATTGGGGAGACCCAGTACTTC.

This clone was detected a few times. The chain recombines TRBV12-5 with TRBJ2-3; 8 bases match TRBD1. This CDR3 has 15 amino acids. The junction had 4 bases not matched to a gene; V was cut back by 1 base and J by 4 bases. From germline, CDR1 is LGHNT and CDR2 FRNRAP. The CDR3 protein is CASGLDGQGSDTQYF. CDR3 bases: TGTGCTAGTGGTTTGGACGGACAGGGCTCAGATACGCAGTATTTT.

This rearrangement joins TRBV25-1 to TRBJ1-1; D is undetermined. In germline, CDR1 is MGHDK, CDR2 SYGVNS. The length of the CDR3 is 12 residues. V was shortened by 5 bases and J by 1 base, with 5 bases between the two germline ends. CDR3 bases: TGTGCCAGCAGTAACAGGAACACTGAAGCTTTCTTT. Translation gives CASSNRNTEAFF.

This chain joins TRBV15 and TRBJ2-5; maybe TRBD1 (7 bases). The tail of the sequence fits TRBJ2-7 better, so the J call may be wrong. Looked up from germline, CDR1 is LNHNV and CDR2 is YYDKDF (reference sequence). This CDR3 contains 15 residues. CDR3 in amino acids: CATSTTQGRTYEQYF. In DNA, the CDR3 is TGTGCCACCAGCACAACACAGGGGAGGACCTACGAGCAGTACTTC.

This clone showed up just a few times. The chain carries TRBV19 and TRBJ2-4; D is possibly TRBD2 (6 bases). The V end was cut by 8 bases, the J end by 6 bases, with 17 bases between. In germline, CDR1 is LNHDA, CDR2 SQIVND (reference sequence). CDR3 length equals 14 residues. The CDR3 spells CASRAGRSGNIQYF. Written as DNA, the CDR3 is TGTGCCAGTCGTGCGGGACGCTCGGGAAACATTCAGTACTTC.

CDR3 in DNA: TGTGCCAGCAAGGGACTCTCTGGAAACACCATATATTTT. Translation gives CASKGLSGNTIYF. V gene TRBV2 combines with J gene TRBJ1-3; D may be TRBD1 (5 bases). Germline CDR1 and CDR2: SNHLY and FYNNEI. Trimming stripped 7 bases from V and 0 bases from J, with 7 bases between. CDR3 size: 13 residues.

This clone was found once. This chain connects TRBV6-5 to TRBJ2-1; D is possibly TRBD2 (6 bases). This CDR3 spans 15 amino acids. V was shortened by 3 bases and J by 9 bases, with 18 bases between the two germline ends. Germline CDR1 is MNHEY and CDR2 is SVGAGI. CDR3 bases: TGTGCCAGCAGTTATTTACGACGGGAGCCCCCTGAGCAGTTCTTC. This gives the protein CASSYLRREPPEQFF.

The V and J genes are TRBV18 and TRBJ2-3; 7 bases match TRBD2. Losses at the gene ends were 2 bases for V and 3 bases for J; bases not matched to a gene: 2. Germline lookup yields CDR1 KGHSH and CDR2 LQKENI. The CDR3 extends over 14 amino acids. The CDR3 reads CASSPKRGTDTQYF. The CDR3 nucleotides read TGTGCCAGCTCACCAAAGCGGGGAACAGATACGCAGTATTTT.

This rearrangement joins TRBV9 to TRBJ1-1; D remains ambiguous. There are 17 residues in the CDR3. V was clipped by 0 bases and J by 6 bases, with 21 bases between them. Germline V gene lookup returns CDR1 SGDLS and CDR2 YYNGEE. In DNA, the CDR3 is TGTGCCAGCAGCGTAGTTAACAGCCCCCCGGCTTCGTCTGAAGCTTTCTTT. Amino acid sequence: CASSVVNSPPASSEAFF.

The chain combines TRBV15 with TRBJ1-1, with D maybe TRBD1 (6 bases). CDR1 is LNHNV and CDR2 is YYDKDF in the germline V gene (reference sequence). This CDR3 has 14 amino acids. The V end lost 0 bases, the J end lost 6 bases, and 11 bases lay between the germline ends. The CDR3 loop reads CATSREWGRAEAFF. For the CDR3, the DNA is TGTGCCACCAGCAGAGAATGGGGGCGGGCTGAAGCTTTCTTT.

The chain joins TRBV14 to TRBJ1-2, with D perhaps matching TRBD1 (5 bases). V shed 3 bases and J shed 3 bases, with 8 bases lying between them. This CDR3 is 13 amino acids long. Germline V lookup: CDR1 SGHDN, CDR2 FVKESK. CDR3 DNA: TGTGCCAGCAGCCAGGACAATGACTATGGCTACACCTTC. This codes for CASSQDNDYGYTF.

About this clone: This sample includes further DNA sequences coding for the same CDR3. The chain has TRBV27 and TRBJ1-6; the D is unclear. CDR3 length equals 14 residues. V gave up 6 bases and J gave up 2 bases, with 8 bases separating them. The V gene's germline CDR1 is MNHEY and CDR2 SMNVEV (reference sequence). CDR3: CASREGTYNSPLHF. DNA of the CDR3: TGTGCCAGCAGAGAGGGAACCTATAATTCACCCCTCCACTTT.

CDR3 in DNA: TGTGCCAGTCAGGTGAACACTGAAGCTTTCTTT. Its protein product is CASQVNTEAFF. The genes are TRBV25-1 and TRBJ1-1; D unclear. The V end lost 9 bases, the J end lost 0 bases, and 5 bases lay between the germline ends. This CDR3 has 11 residues. Germline assignment: CDR1 MGHDK and CDR2 SYGVNS. Complete variable domain (other parts from reference TRBV25-1 and TRBJ1-1): EADIYQTPRYLVIGTGKKITLECSQTMGHDKMYWYQQDPGMELHLIHYSYGVNSTEKGDLSSESTVSRIRTEHFPLTLESARPSHTSQYLCASQVNTEAFFGQGTRLTVV.

The chain carries TRBV5-4 and TRBJ1-2, with 12 positions matching TRBD1. Germline assignment: CDR1 SGHNT and CDR2 YYREEE (reference sequence). Trimming removed 4 bases from V and 4 bases from J; junction bases left unmatched: 11. The CDR3 has 17 amino acids. CDR3 sequence (DNA): TGTGCCAGCAGCACTTTAGGGACAGGGGGCGGTACCTATGGCTACACCTTC. Amino acid sequence: CASSTLGTGGGTYGYTF.

The chain carries TRBV29-1 and TRBJ1-5; D might be TRBD1 (5 bases). CDR1 is SQVTM, CDR2 ANQGSEA, per germline. The CDR3 is made up of 14 amino acids. Trimming took off 5 bases at V and 6 bases at J, with 17 bases between the two ends. The CDR3 DNA follows: TGCAGCGTTTCGTCCGGGGCGGGATCTCAGCCCCAGCATTTT. Amino acids: CSVSSGAGSQPQHF. Supplemented by reference TRBV29-1 and TRBJ1-5, the full variable domain reads SAVISQKPSRDICQRGTSLTIQCQVDSQVTMMFWYRQQPGQSLTLIATANQGSEATYESGFVIDKFPISRPNLTFSTLTVSNMSPEDSSIYLCSVSSGAGSQPQHFGDGTRLSIL.

V usage is TRBV15 and J usage is TRBJ1-5, with 7 bases aligning to TRBD1. Germline CDR1 is LNHNV and CDR2 is YYDKDF (reference sequence). Losses at the gene ends were 0 bases for V and 2 bases for J; bases not matched to a gene: 7. CDR3 size: 17 residues. CDR3 residues: CATSRDSDRVGNQPQHF. The CDR3, as DNA: TGTGCCACCAGCAGAGACTCCGACAGGGTTGGCAATCAGCCCCAGCATTTT.

This sequence joins TRBV7-3 and TRBJ2-1; 8 bases are shared with TRBD2. The V segment lost 1 base and the J segment 3 bases; nucleotides outside the gene matches: 8. The CDR3 consists of 17 residues. Germline-derived CDR1 and CDR2 are SGHTA and FQGTGA. The CDR3 sequence is CASSLSPSGGGYNEQFF. In DNA, the CDR3 is TGTGCCAGCAGCTTAAGTCCGAGCGGGGGTGGCTACAATGAGCAGTTCTTC.

The chain couples TRBV27 to TRBJ2-5; 9 bases agree with TRBD2. This CDR3 is 16 amino acids long. The germline gives CDR1 MNHEY, CDR2 SMNVEV (reference sequence). V gave up 2 bases and J gave up 11 bases; unmatched junction bases: 15. The CDR3 region is CASSLRSGGPPFLQYF. For the CDR3, the DNA is TGTGCCAGCAGTTTACGAAGCGGGGGGCCCCCGTTTCTTCAGTACTTC.

The J gene is TRBJ1-2, the V gene TRBV29-1; TRBD1 matches at 7 bases. V dropped 2 bases and J dropped 0; count of bases not matched to a gene: 9. Per germline, CDR1 SQVTM and CDR2 ANQGSEA. The CDR3 loop spans 16 amino acids. This CDR3 reads CSVESNRQGPNYGYTF. CDR3 nucleotides: TGCAGCGTTGAATCCAACAGACAGGGCCCTAACTATGGCTACACCTTC.

J is TRBJ2-7 and V is TRBV30, with 10 bases matching TRBD2. CDR1 and CDR2 (germline): GTSNPN, SVGIG (reference sequence). The CDR3 loop spans 20 amino acids. V shed 3 bases, J shed 1 base, and the junction held 21 bases outside the gene matches. CDR3 nucleotide sequence: TGTGCCTGGAGCCAGAATAGGGTTGCGCGAAGCGGGAGGGCTTCCTACGAGCAGTACTTC. This encodes CAWSQNRVARSGRASYEQYF.